This T cell receptor (beta chain) derives from a study of cytomegalovirus exposure and HLA in healthy donors. PCR employed 60 Vbeta and 13 Jbeta primers. Generated by immunoSEQ multiplex PCR, the TCRdb table keeps only in-frame clones and is missing some. The sample lists about 150,000 clones, approximately 81% occurring once. Of note for this clone: What it binds is not known.

Germline loops: CDR1 SGHDT, CDR2 YYEEEE. With 0 bases removed from V and 0 bases from J, the gap between germline ends came to 10 bases. This CDR3 comprises 16 residues. Findings and caveats of the study: Across donors, most TCRs were seen rarely, yet some public ones were widespread.

The sequenced material came from PBMCs. The receptor was isolated from a man between 18 and 29 years old in good health and CMV-seronegative. This chain joins TRBV5-6 and TRBJ1-3, with a possible D match to TRBD1 (6 bases). The CDR3 loop is CASSLGGPPSGNTIYF. CDR3 in DNA: TGTGCCAGCAGCTTGGGGGGGCCCCCCTCTGGAAACACCATATATTTT.